The 11 T cell receptor beta chains below all came from one sample that was sequenced in a study of blood T cell repertoires in COVID-19. The protocol was immunoSEQ multiplex PCR, while the TCRdb copy is restricted to in-frame clones and leaves out a portion. The sample contains fewer than 55,000 clones, 55% to 70% of which appear only once. The sequenced sample was peripheral blood. The receptors were sampled from a woman between 65 and 79 years old with acute or convalescent COVID-19.

V is TRBV18 and J is TRBJ2-2; no definite D call. Germline V gives CDR1 KGHSH, CDR2 LQKENI. Trimming cost V 6 bases and J 3 bases, with 8 bases left between them. The CDR3 is 13 amino acids. The CDR3 DNA sequence: TGTGCCAGCTCCCAACTCCACACCGGGGAGCTGTTTTTT. This codes for CASSQLHTGELFF.

The V and J genes are TRBV7-9 and TRBJ1-5; D gene ambiguous. The CDR3 length is 15 residues. The V end was cut by 5 bases, the J end by 0 bases, with 11 bases between. Germline V CDR1 and CDR2: SEHNR, FQNEAQ (reference sequence). For the CDR3, the DNA is TGTGCCAGCAGCCGCTTTACGGGTAGCAATCAGCCCCAGCATTTT. It codes for CASSRFTGSNQPQHF.

This clone ranks as medium-sized. V and J are TRBV7-2 and TRBJ2-3; 9 nucleotides match TRBD2. V lost 1 base and J lost 9; bases outside the gene matches: 8. CDR1 and CDR2 (germline): SGHTA, FQGNSA. The CDR3 has 15 residues. The CDR3 DNA is TGTGCCAGCAGCTTAGGTAGCGGGAGTGAGGGGACGCAGTATTTT. It yields the protein CASSLGSGSEGTQYF.

V usage is TRBV3-1 (or the pseudogene TRBV3-2) and J usage is TRBJ2-7; TRBD2 matches at 9 bases. Per germline, CDR1 LGHDT and CDR2 YNNKEL (reference sequence). This CDR3 has 14 residues. V shed 3 bases, J shed 2 bases, and the junction held 2 bases outside the gene matches. CDR3 nucleotide sequence: TGTGCCAGCAGCCAGACTAGCGGAACCTACGAGCAGTACTTC. It specifies CASSQTSGTYEQYF.

The V call is TRBV6-2 or TRBV6-3, the J call TRBJ1-5; D unresolved. The CDR3 is 16 residues long. The germline CDR1 and CDR2 sequences are MNHEY and SVGEGT. Trimming took 2 bases from V and 0 from J, leaving 11 bases between them. This chain's CDR3 is CASSYVSVFSNQPQHF. CDR3 coding DNA: TGTGCCAGCAGTTACGTCTCAGTGTTTAGCAATCAGCCCCAGCATTTT.

The gene calls are TRBV11-3 and TRBJ2-1, with D perhaps TRBD1 or TRBD2 (6 bases each). The germline V gene has CDR1 SGHNT and CDR2 YENEEA. There are 17 residues in the CDR3. V dropped 11 bases and J dropped 6 bases, with 29 bases sitting between them. CDR3 coding DNA: TGTGCCTGCTGCTTAGGGGGGCTAGTAGGGGCGGGCAATGAGCAGTTCTTC. Protein product: CACCLGGLVGAGNEQFF.

The chain links TRBV7-2 to TRBJ2-7, with D tentatively TRBD2 (6 bases). Germline CDR1 SGHTA, CDR2 FQGNSA. The CDR3 extends over 15 amino acids. V lost 5 bases and J lost 6, with 20 bases in between. The CDR3 protein is CASSPVWGGRGEQYF. For the CDR3, the DNA is TGTGCCAGCAGCCCTGTTTGGGGAGGACGGGGCGAGCAGTACTTC. The complete variable domain, with remaining parts taken from reference TRBV7-2 and TRBJ2-7, reads GAGVSQSPSNKVTEKGKDVELRCDPISGHTALYWYRQSLGQGLEFLIYFQGNSAPDKSGLPSDRFSAERTGGSVSTLTIQRTQQEDSAVYLCASSPVWGGRGEQYFGPGTRLTVT.

The gene calls are TRBV5-1 and TRBJ2-1; 11 nucleotides match TRBD2. The CDR3 runs 18 residues. The trim removed 3 bases at V and 0 bases at J, leaving 8 bases unmatched. CDR1 and CDR2 (germline): SGHRS, YFSETQ. The CDR3 protein is CASSSAGLAGSSYNEQFF. CDR3 in DNA: TGCGCCAGCAGCTCGGCCGGACTAGCGGGCAGCTCCTACAATGAGCAGTTCTTC.

The chain uses TRBV5-4 and TRBJ2-7; D is possibly TRBD1 (5 bases). CDR1 SGHNT and CDR2 YYREEE come from the germline V gene (reference sequence). This CDR3 region has 12 residues. Trimming removed 1 base at V and 5 bases at J, with 7 bases between. This CDR3 is CASSLPGNEQYF. DNA for the CDR3: TGTGCCAGCAGCTTGCCAGGGAACGAGCAGTACTTC.

The table lists this clone with a count of one. Here the CDR3 reads CASSFGTFRTGELFF. The CDR3 nucleotides read TGCGCCAGCAGCTTTGGGACATTCCGCACCGGGGAGCTGTTTTTT. V and J are TRBV5-1 and TRBJ2-2; D perhaps matches TRBD1 (6 bases). Germline-derived CDR1 and CDR2 are SGHRS and YFSETQ. Trimming left V 2 bases short and J 4 bases short, with 12 bases between. This CDR3 is built from 15 residues.

V and J are TRBV5-1 and TRBJ2-3; 8 bases are shared with TRBD2. This CDR3 is built from 15 residues. Germline V gene sequence: CDR1 SGHRS, CDR2 YFSETQ. The V and J ends lost 1 base and 4 bases, in that order; junction bases with no gene match: 5. The CDR3 spells CASSLSGRQADTQYF. DNA of the CDR3: TGCGCCAGCAGCTTGAGCGGGAGACAAGCAGATACGCAGTATTTT.